This TCR beta chain originates from a study of Tregs in tolerant kidney transplant recipients. V was pared by 2 bases and J by 2 bases, with 5 bases of the junction left unmatched. CDR3 length: 15 amino acids. Germline CDR1 and CDR2: MNHEY and SMNVEV (reference sequence). Produced via immunoSEQ multiplex PCR; TCRdb's table is partial and in-frame only. Of roughly 120,000 clones in the sample, approximately 90% were seen once. This TCR derives from a human donor in good health. The chain carries TRBV27 and TRBJ2-5; 7 bases match TRBD2. Sequenced input: CD4+ T cells from blood. The DNA of the CDR3 is TGTGCCAGCAGTTTAAGGGCTAGCGGACAAGAGACCCAGTACTTC. This gives the protein CASSLRASGQETQYF.